This TCR beta chain emerged from a study of shared T cell receptors in the human thymus. The J segment lost 0 bases and the V segment lost 3 bases, leaving 7 bases of the junction unmatched. Germline V gives CDR1 LNHNV, CDR2 YYDKDF (reference sequence). This CDR3 region has 17 residues. This clone was observed a few times. Clones were read by immunoSEQ multiplex PCR, and TCRdb kept only the in-frame ones, dropping some. The sample includes about 710,000 clones, 80% to 90% of them seen just once. The same specimen was also included in a second study, on human thymus T cells. In that study: The donors were infants in Finland with congenital heart defects, otherwise immunologically healthy. Resected material from corrective heart surgery provided the thymus tissue analysed. Both thymic and peripheral blood repertoires showed apparently biased V and J usage. A high degree of thymic repertoire overlap among unrelated individuals was reported in related research.

Sequences were obtained from thymocytes. The V call is TRBV15, the J call TRBJ2-1, with 8 bases aligning to TRBD2. This TCR was sampled from a boy in the first two years of life with a congenital heart defect. The DNA for the CDR3 is TGTGCCACCAGCAGCGACCCTAGCGGGCTCTCCTACAATGAGCAGTTCTTC. Translation: CATSSDPSGLSYNEQFF.